This T cell receptor (beta chain) appears in the sequencing data of a study of early T cells in non-severe SARS-CoV-2 infection. Study background: The authors sequenced bulk RNA from unsorted whole blood, leaving chains unpaired.

Individual cDNA molecules carried attached unique molecular identifiers. TCRdb analysed the 5' RACE reads with MiXCR anew, one entry per CDR3 protein. The sample lists around 40,000 distinct CDR3 sequences, 6% to 8% occurring once. The V end was cut by 3 bases, the J end by 0 bases, with 6 bases between. Germline V CDR1 and CDR2: LGHDT, YNNKEL (reference sequence). The CDR3 has 13 residues. This clonotype was detected many times. The TCR originated in an adult who was a healthcare worker with PCR-confirmed SARS-CoV-2 infection or an uninfected control (not recorded which). The input for sequencing was whole blood, taken at baseline. The genes are TRBV3-1 and TRBJ2-7; D not resolved. In DNA form, the CDR3 reads TGTGCCAGCAGCCACAAAGGCTCCTACGAGCAGTACTTC. Its translation: CASSHKGSYEQYF.